The clone carrying this T cell receptor beta chain appeared a few times. Preparation of the TCRbeta library used unique molecular identifiers. TCRdb analysed the PCR reads with MiXCR anew, one entry per CDR3 protein. The sample lists 400,000 to 500,000 distinct CDR3 sequences; approximately 11% were seen once. The data derive from a study of T-cell reconstitution after alpha-beta-depleted transplantation in children. The material was PBMCs from the stem cell graft donor, obtained from the stem cell graft. The receptor was derived from a human donor who donated a stem cell graft to a child with acute myeloid leukemia.

CDR3 loop: CSARVRGEETQYF. CDR3 DNA: TGCAGTGCTAGAGTGAGGGGGGAAGAGACCCAGTACTTC. This rearrangement joins TRBV20-1 to TRBJ2-5, with D perhaps assigned TRBD1 or TRBD2 (6 bases each). From germline, CDR1 is DFQATT and CDR2 SNEGSKA (reference sequence). The CDR3 is 13 residues long. V was cut by 1 base and J by 3 bases, with 9 bases left in between.